This is a list of T cell receptor beta chains from one sample in a study of blood T cells in healthy people across ages. MiXCR, run by TCRdb on the 5' RACE reads, gives a single entry per CDR3 protein. The repertoire holds 1.2 million to 1.5 million distinct CDR3 sequences, with 40% to 50% as singletons. Sequencing used blood. The origin of the receptors is a young woman in good health. Each CDR3 is given with its conserved first and last residue. Fields, in order: J gene, clone size, D gene, V gene, CDR3 DNA, CDR3 protein. A D gene is named only where the DNA matches it firmly. Some rows have no size entry. The others give once, few or many, or a class for an expanded clone.

TRBJ2-1,many,-,TRBV3-1,TGTGCCAGCAGCCGCCTTAGTGGTGAGCAGTTCTTC,CASSRLSGEQFF
TRBJ2-5,-,-,TRBV2,TGTGCCAGCAGTGATTTGCGGGCCCTTAAAGAGACCCAGTACTTC,CASSDLRALKETQYF
TRBJ1-2,-,TRBD1,TRBV5-1,TGCGCCAGCAGCTTGGCCACCCCGGGACAGGGAGAGGGATATACGGGCTACACCTTC,CASSLATPGQGEGYTGYTF
TRBJ2-1,few,TRBD1,TRBV12-3/TRBV12-4,TGTGCCAGCAGTTCCCTCTTGACAGGGGGGCGTGAGCAGTTCTTC,CASSSLLTGGREQFF
TRBJ1-4,-,-,TRBV20-1,TGCAGTGCTAGAGGGACTGTTGGTAATGAAAAACTGTTTTTT,CSARGTVGNEKLFF
TRBJ2-5,-,-,TRBV4-2,TGTGCCAGCGCCCGAGGGGACTCATTTCAAGAGACCCAGTACTTC,CASARGDSFQETQYF
TRBJ1-1,-,-,TRBV7-8,TGTGCCAGCAGCTTAGGTTTCCAGGAAGGATTGACTGAAGCTTTCTTT,CASSLGFQEGLTEAFF
TRBJ2-5,-,-,TRBV24-1,TGTGCCACCAGTGATTGGAAGGAAGGGACCCAGTACTTC,CATSDWKEGTQYF
TRBJ2-7,few,-,TRBV4-1,TGCGCCAGCAGCCAAAAACAGTCCTACGAGCAGTACTTC,CASSQKQSYEQYF
TRBJ2-3,-,-,TRBV5-5,TGTGCCAGCAGCTTGACGGATGGTACGCAGTATTTT,CASSLTDGTQYF
TRBJ2-5,few,TRBD2,TRBV12-3/TRBV12-4,TGTGCCAGCAGTATGGGGGGGGAAGAGACCCAGTACTTC,CASSMGGEETQYF
TRBJ2-1,few,TRBD2,TRBV19,TGTGCCAGTAGTATGGGGACTAGCGGGAATAATGAGCAGTTCTTC,CASSMGTSGNNEQFF
TRBJ2-1,-,-,TRBV5-1,TGCGCCAGCAGCACCGGGCCAGCAGAGCAGTTCTTC,CASSTGPAEQFF
TRBJ2-3,few,TRBD1,TRBV6-1,TGTGCCAGCAGCCGGGACAGGGTAGTGACTATGGCGCAGTATTTT,CASSRDRVVTMAQYF
TRBJ2-7,-,TRBD2,TRBV5-1,TGCGCCAGCAGCGGAACGACTAGCGGGAGATACGAGCAGTACTTC,CASSGTTSGRYEQYF
TRBJ2-5,many,TRBD2,TRBV18,TGTGCCAGCTCACCTGGGACTAATAATGAGCAGTACTTC,CASSPGTNNEQYF
TRBJ2-7,-,-,TRBV21-1,TGTGCCAGCAGCAAAGTAGGAACGGGAGTGGCACGCGAGCAGTACTTC,CASSKVGTGVAREQYF
TRBJ1-1,few,-,TRBV6-6,TGTGCCAGCAGTGGACCCGCCAACACTGAAGCTTTCTTT,CASSGPANTEAFF
TRBJ2-7,few,TRBD2,TRBV4-1,TGCGCCAGCAGCCACCCGGGAGGTCTTGATTCAGCATACGAGCAGTACTTC,CASSHPGGLDSAYEQYF
TRBJ2-7,-,-,TRBV7-2,TGTGCCAGCAGCTCGCAGGGGCCGGGTATGGACGAGCAGTACTTC,CASSSQGPGMDEQYF
TRBJ2-7,few,-,TRBV7-2,TGTGCCAGCAGCTTAGCGAGCCGGGCGGGCTACGAGCAGTACTTC,CASSLASRAGYEQYF
TRBJ2-3,few,-,TRBV6-1,TGTGCCAGCAGTGCTTCCCTCGGAACAGATACGCAGTATTTT,CASSASLGTDTQYF
TRBJ1-5,once,-,TRBV4-1,TGCGCCAGCAGCCAATTCGGGGATCAGCCCCAGCATTTT,CASSQFGDQPQHF
TRBJ2-3,-,-,TRBV10-3,TGTGCCACCAACAAACAGGGAACAGATACGCAGTATTTT,CATNKQGTDTQYF
TRBJ2-2,-,-,TRBV7-9,TGTGCCAGCAGCCCAATTGTGTCCAGCGCGAACACCGGGGAGCTGTTTTTT,CASSPIVSSANTGELFF
TRBJ2-7,many,-,TRBV7-9,TGTGCCAGCAGCCTAGCCGATGAGCAGTACTTC,CASSLADEQYF
TRBJ1-5,-,TRBD1,TRBV28,TGTGCCAGCAGTTATCCGGGACAGGACTATAGCAATCAGCCCCAGCATTTT,CASSYPGQDYSNQPQHF
TRBJ2-7,-,TRBD2,TRBV12-3/TRBV12-4,TGTGCCAGCAGTGGGACTAGCGGGAGCCCCCCCTACGAGCAGTACTTC,CASSGTSGSPPYEQYF
TRBJ2-7,few,-,TRBV24-1,TGTGCCGCCTCAACTGGGAAGTGGAACGAGCAGTACTTC,CAASTGKWNEQYF
TRBJ2-7,few,TRBD1,TRBV20-1,TGCAGTGCTAGTCAGGGACAGGGATACGAGCAGTACTTC,CSASQGQGYEQYF
TRBJ2-7,-,TRBD2,TRBV9,TGTGCCAGCAGCGTAGACCAAGCGGGGAGATTTAGCTCCTACAATGAGCAGTACTTC,CASSVDQAGRFSSYNEQYF
TRBJ1-5,-,TRBD1,TRBV4-1,TGCGCCAGCAGCCCGGCTCGGACAGGGGGCAATCAGCCCCAGCATTTT,CASSPARTGGNQPQHF